Given below is one TCR beta chain in context. Its antigen is still unknown. One base away there is no much larger clone; base qualities are not given. The data were taken from a study of CD8 T cells in Susac syndrome (dated by TCRdb to between 2018 and 2021). About the full investigation: Of the Susac syndrome patients who were sequenced, under 10 were in clinical remission while six had clinically active disease. At blood withdrawal, Susac syndrome patients were therapy-naive, treated with corticosteroids (with IVIg additionally given to some), or treated with IVIg alone. Repertoire sequencing was used to test whether CD8+ T cell activation and differentiation in Susac syndrome was antigen driven. What the work shows at the level of the full study, not this receptor alone: The CD4+ T cell repertoire of patients with Susac syndrome showed no detectable clonal expansion. The study acknowledged that relatively few individuals were included in the TCR sequencing and HLA analysis.

Peripheral blood CD8+ and CD4+ T cells from healthy donors, Susac syndrome patients and multiple sclerosis patients were profiled using high-throughput TCR beta sequencing. The Susac syndrome patients fulfilled recently defined diagnostic criteria for definite or probable disease. Bulk CD8+ and CD4+ T cells were purified by magnetic negative isolation, whereas CD8+ TEMRA cells were enriched by FACS. Blood was drawn into EDTA tubes, processed within 24 hours, and PBMCs were isolated by density gradient centrifugation. PBMCs destined for TCR sequencing were cryopreserved in liquid nitrogen and later thawed in a 37 °C water bath. A purity of at least 90% was achieved for sorted or isolated CD4+, CD8+ and CD8+ TEMRA cells. RNA was extracted with the RNeasy kit and about 0.5 to 1 ug was reverse transcribed using random hexamers. TCR beta CDR3 regions were amplified with the immunoSEQ multiplex PCR assay covering 54 Vbeta and 13 Jbeta segments. Bias from PCR amplification was corrected by using a synthetic template baseline for primer optimization and for computational correction. In the paper's pipeline: Only productive sequences were kept, with reads annotated to V, D and J genes according to IMGT and analyzed in immunoSEQ Analyzer. Clonality was calculated as one minus the Shannon entropy normalized by log2 of the number of productive unique sequences. For each patient and control, public and private clones were evaluated among the 100 most prevalent clones. Clones were defined as Susac-specific when absent from the healthy and MS cohorts, from roughly 1,000 published viral clones and from other ImmuneACCESS disease sequences. The public reads were reanalyzed by TCRdb: fastp trimming at Q25, MiXCR alignment, in-frame beta chains only. Under each unique CDR3 protein, matching rows form one entry showing the most common genes and DNA. These V and J calls rely on TCRdb rather than the paper's analysis. Present in this sample are 150,000 to 200,000 distinct CDR3 sequences, 75% to 95% of which were seen just once. The ten largest clones take up around 0.079% of the sample.

Sequences were obtained from CD4+ T cells from PBMCs. The source of this sequence is a human donor with Susac syndrome.

The DNA sequence is TGCGCCAGCAGCCCGGGACAGGGGTTGGGAGATACGCAGTATTTT. It codes for CASSPGQGLGDTQYF. The rearrangement combines TRBV5-1 with TRBJ2-3, and 10 junctional nucleotides match TRBD1. Reading the germline V gene gives CDR1 SGHRS and CDR2 YFSETQ. The cysteine opens and the phenylalanine closes a CDR3 of 15 amino acids. Of the read, only the CDR3 DNA is kept; its 45 bases are in frame from base 1. For this chain, trimming is 4 bases at the V end and 5 bases at the J end, and the number of junction bases without a gene match is 7.